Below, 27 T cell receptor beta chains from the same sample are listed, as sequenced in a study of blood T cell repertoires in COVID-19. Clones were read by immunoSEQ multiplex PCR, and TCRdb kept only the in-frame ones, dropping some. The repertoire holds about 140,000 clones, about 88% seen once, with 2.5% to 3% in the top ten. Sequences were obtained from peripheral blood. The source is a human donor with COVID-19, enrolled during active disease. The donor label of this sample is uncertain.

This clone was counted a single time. The CDR3 region has the DNA TGTGCCAGTAGTATAGCCGGGGGAGGCCAAGAGACCCAGTACTTC. Protein sequence: CASSIAGGGQETQYF. The V gene is TRBV19, the J gene TRBJ2-5, with D possibly matching TRBD2 (6 bases). Per the germline V gene, CDR1 is LNHDA and CDR2 is SQIVND (reference sequence). CDR3 length: 15 residues. Deletions cut 1 base from V and 1 base from J, with 10 bases between.

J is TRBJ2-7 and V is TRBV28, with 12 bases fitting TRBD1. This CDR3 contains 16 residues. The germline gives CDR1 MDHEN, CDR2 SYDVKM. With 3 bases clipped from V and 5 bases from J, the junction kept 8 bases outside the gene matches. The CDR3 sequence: CASSFYHGTGGHEQYF. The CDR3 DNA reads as TGTGCCAGCAGTTTCTACCACGGGACAGGGGGCCACGAGCAGTACTTC.

The CDR3 region has the DNA TGTGCCAGTACTGCGGGGAGGTTTGTTTCGGACTATGGCTACACCTTC. This codes for CASTAGRFVSDYGYTF. V is TRBV19 and J is TRBJ1-2, with D unclear. The CDR3 has 16 residues. Trimming removed 7 bases from V and 3 bases from J, with 21 bases in between. Per the germline V gene, CDR1 is LNHDA and CDR2 is SQIVND (reference sequence).

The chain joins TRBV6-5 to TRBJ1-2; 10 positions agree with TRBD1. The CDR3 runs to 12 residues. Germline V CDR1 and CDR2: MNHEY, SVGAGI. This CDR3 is CGAGTGAYGYTF. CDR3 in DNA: TGTGGTGCCGGGACAGGGGCATATGGCTACACCTTC.

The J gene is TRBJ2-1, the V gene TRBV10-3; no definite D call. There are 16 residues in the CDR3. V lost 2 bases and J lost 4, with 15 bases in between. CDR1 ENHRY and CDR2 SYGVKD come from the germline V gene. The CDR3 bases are TGTGCCATCAGTGAGGTACCGGGTGGTCGATACAATGAGCAGTTCTTC. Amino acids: CAISEVPGGRYNEQFF.

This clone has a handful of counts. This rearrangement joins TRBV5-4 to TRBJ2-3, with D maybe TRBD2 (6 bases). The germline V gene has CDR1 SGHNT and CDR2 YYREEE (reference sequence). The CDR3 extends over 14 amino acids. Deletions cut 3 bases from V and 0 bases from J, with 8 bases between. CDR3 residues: CASSWDFSTDTQYF. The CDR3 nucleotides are TGTGCCAGCAGCTGGGACTTCAGCACAGATACGCAGTATTTT.

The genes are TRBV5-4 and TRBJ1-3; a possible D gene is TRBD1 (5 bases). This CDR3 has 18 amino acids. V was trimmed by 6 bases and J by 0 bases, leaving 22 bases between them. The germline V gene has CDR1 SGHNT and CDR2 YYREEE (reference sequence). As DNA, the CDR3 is TGTGCCAGCACTATTGGGGGAGGTGGTCGGTTCTCTGGAAACACCATATATTTT. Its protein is CASTIGGGGRFSGNTIYF.

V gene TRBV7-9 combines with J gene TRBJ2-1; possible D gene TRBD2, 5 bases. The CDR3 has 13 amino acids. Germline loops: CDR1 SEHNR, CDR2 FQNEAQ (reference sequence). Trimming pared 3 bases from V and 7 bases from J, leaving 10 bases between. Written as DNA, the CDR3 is TGTGCCAGCAGCTTGTCCGGGAATAATGAGCAGTTCTTC. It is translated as CASSLSGNNEQFF.

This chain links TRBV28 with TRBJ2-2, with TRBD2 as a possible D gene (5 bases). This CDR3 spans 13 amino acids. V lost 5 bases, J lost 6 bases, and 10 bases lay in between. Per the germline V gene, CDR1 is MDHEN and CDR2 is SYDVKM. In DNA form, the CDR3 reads TGTGCCAGCAGTGGGGAGCACTCCGGGGAGCTGTTTTTT. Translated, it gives CASSGEHSGELFF.

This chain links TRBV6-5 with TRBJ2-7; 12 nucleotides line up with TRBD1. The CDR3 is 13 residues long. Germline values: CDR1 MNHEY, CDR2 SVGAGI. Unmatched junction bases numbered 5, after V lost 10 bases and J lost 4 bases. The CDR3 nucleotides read TGTGCCACCCGGGACAGGGGGCCTTACGAGCAGTACTTC. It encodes CATRDRGPYEQYF.

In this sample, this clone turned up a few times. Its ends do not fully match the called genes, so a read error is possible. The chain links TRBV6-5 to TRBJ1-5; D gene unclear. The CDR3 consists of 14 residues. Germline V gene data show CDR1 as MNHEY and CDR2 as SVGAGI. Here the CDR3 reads CASSNSGNNQPQHF. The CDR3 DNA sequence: TGTGCCAGCAGTAACTCCGGGAACAATCAGCCCCAGCATTTT.

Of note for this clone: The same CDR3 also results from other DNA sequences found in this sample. Written as DNA, the CDR3 is TGTGCCAGCAGCGTAGCGACAGGCACCTACGAGCAGTACTTC. Protein: CASSVATGTYEQYF. The chain combines TRBV9 with TRBJ2-7, with TRBD1 as a possible D gene (6 bases). Per germline, CDR1 SGDLS and CDR2 YYNGEE. This CDR3 contains 14 residues. The V end was cut by 0 bases, the J end by 2 bases, with 9 bases between. Variable domain in full (rest from reference TRBV9 and TRBJ2-7): DSGVTQTPKHLITATGQRVTLRCSPRSGDLSVYWYQQSLDQGLQFLIQYYNGEERAKGNILERFSAQQFPDLHSELNLSSLELGDSALYFCASSVATGTYEQYFGPGTRLTVT.

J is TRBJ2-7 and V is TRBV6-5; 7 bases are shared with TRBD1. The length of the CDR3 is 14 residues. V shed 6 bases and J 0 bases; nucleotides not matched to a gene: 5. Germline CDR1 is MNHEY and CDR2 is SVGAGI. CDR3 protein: CASSAGTASYEQYF. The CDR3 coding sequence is TGTGCCAGCAGCGCCGGGACAGCCTCCTACGAGCAGTACTTC.

In DNA, the CDR3 is TGCGCCAGCAGCTTGTCGGGTCGACCAGCGGCGGGGGAGCTGTTTTTT. Protein sequence: CASSLSGRPAAGELFF. The genes are TRBV5-1 and TRBJ2-2; possible D gene TRBD2, 5 bases. Germline CDR1 is SGHRS and CDR2 is YFSETQ. This CDR3 comprises 16 residues. V dropped 1 base and J dropped 8 bases, with 18 bases sitting between them.

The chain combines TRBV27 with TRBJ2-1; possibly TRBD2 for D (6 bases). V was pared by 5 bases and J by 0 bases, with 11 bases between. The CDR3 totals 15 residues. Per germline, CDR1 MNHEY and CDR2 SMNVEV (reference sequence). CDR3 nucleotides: TGTGCCAGCAGTATCCGGGACTTCTCCTACAATGAGCAGTTCTTC. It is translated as CASSIRDFSYNEQFF.

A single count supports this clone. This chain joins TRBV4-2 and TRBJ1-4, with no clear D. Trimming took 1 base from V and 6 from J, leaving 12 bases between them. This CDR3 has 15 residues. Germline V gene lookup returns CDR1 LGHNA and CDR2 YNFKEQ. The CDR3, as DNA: TGTGCCAGCAGCCAAGGGGGAGGGATAGATGAAAAACTGTTTTTT. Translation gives CASSQGGGIDEKLFF.

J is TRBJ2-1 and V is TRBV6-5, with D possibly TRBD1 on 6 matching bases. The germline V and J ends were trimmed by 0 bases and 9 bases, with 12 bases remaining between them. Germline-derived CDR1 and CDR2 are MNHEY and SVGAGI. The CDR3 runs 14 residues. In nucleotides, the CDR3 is TGTGCCAGCAGTTACTCGTCAGGGGCGGGTGAGCAGTTCTTC. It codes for CASSYSSGAGEQFF.

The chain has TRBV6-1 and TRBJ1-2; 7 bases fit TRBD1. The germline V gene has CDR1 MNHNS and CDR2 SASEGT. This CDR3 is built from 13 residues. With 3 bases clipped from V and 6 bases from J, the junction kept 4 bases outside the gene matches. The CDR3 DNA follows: TGTGCCAGCAGTGACACAGGGGATGATGGCTACACCTTC. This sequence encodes CASSDTGDDGYTF.

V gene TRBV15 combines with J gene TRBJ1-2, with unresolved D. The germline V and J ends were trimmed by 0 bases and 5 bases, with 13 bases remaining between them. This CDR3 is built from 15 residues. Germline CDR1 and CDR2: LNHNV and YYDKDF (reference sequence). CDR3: CATSRDGQTGYGYTF. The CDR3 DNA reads TGTGCCACCAGCAGAGATGGGCAGACCGGATATGGCTACACCTTC.

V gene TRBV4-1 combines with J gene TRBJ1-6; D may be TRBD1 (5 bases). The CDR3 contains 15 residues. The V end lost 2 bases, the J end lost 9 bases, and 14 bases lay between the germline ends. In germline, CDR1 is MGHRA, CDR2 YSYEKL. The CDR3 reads CASSQTPGLGSPLHF. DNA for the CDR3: TGCGCCAGCAGCCAAACCCCAGGGCTCGGTTCACCCCTCCACTTT.

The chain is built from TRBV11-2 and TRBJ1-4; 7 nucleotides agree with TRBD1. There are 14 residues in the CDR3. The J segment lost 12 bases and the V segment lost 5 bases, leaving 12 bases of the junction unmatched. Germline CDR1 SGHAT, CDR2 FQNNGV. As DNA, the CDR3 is TGTGCCAGCAGCAACCCGGGACAGCCTTGGGAACTGTTTTTT. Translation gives CASSNPGQPWELFF.

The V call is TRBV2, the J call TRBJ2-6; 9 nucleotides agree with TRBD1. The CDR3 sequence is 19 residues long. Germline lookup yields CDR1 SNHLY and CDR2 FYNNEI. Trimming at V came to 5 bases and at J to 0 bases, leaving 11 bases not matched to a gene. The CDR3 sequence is CASSSPGQGFLSGANVLTF. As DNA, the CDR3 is TGTGCCAGCAGTTCCCCGGGACAGGGTTTCCTCTCTGGGGCCAACGTCCTGACTTTC.

CDR3 in DNA: TGTGCCAGCAGCCTCCAGGGACAGGGGGGAAACACCATATATTTT. It specifies CASSLQGQGGNTIYF. The J gene is TRBJ1-3, the V gene TRBV3-1 (or the pseudogene TRBV3-2); 10 nucleotides match TRBD1. J was trimmed by 4 bases and V by 4 bases; bases with no gene match: 4. The CDR3 has 15 amino acids. Germline V lookup: CDR1 LGHDT, CDR2 YNNKEL (reference sequence).

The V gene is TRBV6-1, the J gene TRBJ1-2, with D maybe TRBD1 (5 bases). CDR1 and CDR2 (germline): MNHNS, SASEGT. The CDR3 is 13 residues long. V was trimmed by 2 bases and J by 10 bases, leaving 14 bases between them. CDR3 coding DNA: TGTGCCAGCAGTGAAAGAGGAGCAGGGCCCTACACCTTC. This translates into CASSERGAGPYTF.

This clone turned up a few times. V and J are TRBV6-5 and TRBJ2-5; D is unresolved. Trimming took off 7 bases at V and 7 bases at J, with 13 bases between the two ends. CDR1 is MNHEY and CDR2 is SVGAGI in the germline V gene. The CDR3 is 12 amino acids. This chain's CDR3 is CASTNPGATQYF. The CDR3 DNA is TGTGCCAGCACGAATCCCGGAGCGACCCAGTACTTC.

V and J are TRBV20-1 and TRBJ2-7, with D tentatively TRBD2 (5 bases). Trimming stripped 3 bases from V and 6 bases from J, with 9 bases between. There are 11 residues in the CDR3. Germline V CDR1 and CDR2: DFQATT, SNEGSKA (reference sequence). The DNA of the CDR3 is TGCAGTGCTAGGGACTTCCTCGAGCAGTACTTC. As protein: CSARDFLEQYF.

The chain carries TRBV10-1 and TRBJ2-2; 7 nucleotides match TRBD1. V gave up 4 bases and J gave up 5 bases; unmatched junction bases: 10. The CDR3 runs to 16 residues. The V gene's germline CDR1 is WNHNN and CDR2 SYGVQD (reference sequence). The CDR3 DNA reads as TGCGCCAGCAGTGGAAACCGGGACAGTTCAACCGGGGAGCTGTTTTTT. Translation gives CASSGNRDSSTGELFF.